Following are 18 T cell receptor beta chains from one sample sequenced in a study of beta chain features in type 1 diabetes. No antigen has been assigned to these receptors. Isolated RNA was reverse transcribed in full, so expressed TCRB transcripts were sequenced. TCRdb keeps only in-frame clones here, not all; method: immunoSEQ multiplex PCR. In the table there are 120,000 or so clones, roughly 17% of which are singletons. Broader study findings: Type 1 diabetes patients had moderately but significantly shorter TCRB CDR3s in all four CD4+ subsets.

Sequenced: central memory CD4+ T cells from blood. The source of these receptors is a man in his late teens or twenties with type 1 diabetes.

The rearrangement uses TRBV27 and TRBJ2-7; the match to TRBD1 covers 10 bases. V lost 6 bases, J lost 6 bases, and 8 bases stayed unmatched. The CDR3 runs to 14 residues. From germline, CDR1 is MNHEY and CDR2 SMNVEV (reference sequence). CDR3 sequence: CASRTLDRGREQYF. The CDR3 region has the DNA TGTGCCAGCAGGACACTTGACAGGGGGCGCGAGCAGTACTTC.

This clone turned up a few times. This sequence joins TRBV29-1 and TRBJ2-4, with D perhaps TRBD1 or TRBD2 (5 bases each). This CDR3 contains 13 residues. Trimming pared 3 bases from V and 7 bases from J, leaving 13 bases between. CDR1 SQVTM and CDR2 ANQGSEA come from the germline V gene. DNA for the CDR3: TGCAGCGTTGACTTAGTAGGGACGAACATTCAGTACTTC. The encoded protein is CSVDLVGTNIQYF.

This clone was found a few times. The rearrangement uses TRBV30 and TRBJ1-3; TRBD1 might be the D (6 bases). The CDR3 spans 15 residues. Looked up from germline, CDR1 is GTSNPN and CDR2 is SVGIG (reference sequence). V was shortened by 4 bases and J by 0 bases, with 13 bases between the two germline ends. The CDR3 loop reads CAWTLGQLSGNTIYF. CDR3 sequence (DNA): TGTGCCTGGACCCTTGGACAGCTCTCTGGAAACACCATATATTTT.

The chain uses TRBV10-3 and TRBJ2-1, with TRBD2 matching 8 bases. The CDR3 is made up of 15 amino acids. The V gene end was trimmed by 5 bases and the J gene end by 0 bases; junction bases not matched to a gene: 3. Germline CDR1 and CDR2: ENHRY and SYGVKD. CDR3 nucleotide sequence: TGTGCCATCAGTTTTAGCGGGACCTCCTACAATGAGCAGTTCTTC. It is translated as CAISFSGTSYNEQFF.

This chain uses TRBV2 with TRBJ2-3; D call uncertain. The germline V gene has CDR1 SNHLY and CDR2 FYNNEI. Trimming removed 7 bases from V and 2 bases from J, with 10 bases in between. This CDR3 has 13 residues. CDR3 residues: CASNVEITDTQYF. For the CDR3, the DNA is TGTGCCAGCAATGTGGAGATCACAGATACGCAGTATTTT.

This chain uses TRBV13 with TRBJ1-4; TRBD1 agrees at 10 bases. Germline-derived CDR1 and CDR2 are PRHDT and FYEKMQ (reference sequence). CDR3 length equals 15 residues. J gave up 7 bases and V 5 bases, and 7 bases lay outside the gene matches. CDR3 amino acids: CASSQRTGGGEKLFF. The CDR3 DNA is TGTGCCAGCAGCCAAAGGACAGGGGGTGGTGAAAAACTGTTTTTT. Full variable domain (remainder filled in from reference TRBV13 and TRBJ1-4): AAGVIQSPRHLIKEKRETATLKCYPIPRHDTVYWYQQGPGQDPQFLISFYEKMQSDKGSIPDRFSAQQFSDYHSELNMSSLELGDSALYFCASSQRTGGGEKLFFGSGTQLSVL.

This clone came up a few times. This chain joins TRBV20-1 and TRBJ1-1, with TRBD1 identical over 8 bases. The germline gives CDR1 DFQATT, CDR2 SNEGSKA (reference sequence). The CDR3 extends over 11 amino acids. The V gene end was trimmed by 8 bases and the J gene end by 11 bases; junction bases not matched to a gene: 10. As DNA, the CDR3 is TGCAGTCCGAGATTACAGGGGGAGGCTTTCTTT. It yields the protein CSPRLQGEAFF.

V usage is TRBV20-1 and J usage is TRBJ2-5; D remains unclear. The CDR3 has 11 residues. CDR1 and CDR2 from the germline V gene are DFQATT and SNEGSKA (reference sequence). Trimming left V 2 bases short and J 5 bases short, with 6 bases between. Here the CDR3 DNA reads TGCAGTGCTAGACAGTCGGAGACCCAGTACTTC. Translating it yields CSARQSETQYF.

The V call is TRBV28, the J call TRBJ2-2; either TRBD1 or TRBD2 may supply D (5 bases each). The V end was cut by 6 bases, the J end by 3 bases, with 11 bases between. The CDR3 is 14 residues long. CDR1 and CDR2 from the germline V gene are MDHEN and SYDVKM. The CDR3 DNA reads as TGTGCCAGCAGAGGGGACCGATACACCGGGGAGCTGTTTTTT. Amino acids: CASRGDRYTGELFF. Full variable domain (missing parts from reference TRBV28 and TRBJ2-2): DVKVTQSSRYLVKRTGEKVFLECVQDMDHENMFWYRQDPGLGLRLIYFSYDVKMKEKGDIPEGYSVSREKKERFSLILESASTNQTSMYLCASRGDRYTGELFFGEGSRLTVL.

This clone has more than one count but fewer than ten. The genes are TRBV6-5 and TRBJ1-2; D not resolved. Germline V gene sequence: CDR1 MNHEY, CDR2 SVGAGI. The CDR3 length is 13 residues. The V end was cut by 6 bases, the J end by 3 bases, with 11 bases between. The CDR3 loop is CASRVRWDYGYTF. The CDR3 nucleotides are TGTGCCAGCAGGGTGAGGTGGGACTATGGCTACACCTTC.

This clone was picked up one time. The rearrangement joins TRBV2 to TRBJ2-1, with 7 bases aligning to TRBD2. The CDR3 consists of 15 residues. Germline values: CDR1 SNHLY, CDR2 FYNNEI. Trimming at V came to 7 bases and at J to 7 bases, leaving 13 bases not matched to a gene. The DNA for the CDR3 is TGTGCCAGCAACGAATTGGAGGGAGGGACGAATGAGCAGTTCTTC. Protein product: CASNELEGGTNEQFF.

This clone has only a few counts. This CDR3 reads CASSLGLPAYNEQFF. The CDR3 coding sequence is TGTGCCAGCAGCTTGGGCCTCCCAGCCTACAATGAGCAGTTCTTC. The chain carries TRBV7-9 and TRBJ2-1, with D uncertain. CDR1 and CDR2 (germline): SEHNR, FQNEAQ (reference sequence). Trimming took 3 bases from V and 2 from J, leaving 11 bases between them. CDR3 length: 15 amino acids. The whole variable domain, filled in from reference TRBV7-9 and TRBJ2-1, reads DTGVSQNPRHKITKRGQNVTFRCDPISEHNRLYWYRQTLGQGPEFLTYFQNEAQLEKSRLLSDRFSAERPKGSFSTLEIQRTEQGDSAMYLCASSLGLPAYNEQFFGPGTRLTVL.

This clone was seen a few times. Here the CDR3 reads CASSVGGTGFSGNTIYF. Here the CDR3 DNA reads TGTGCCAGCAGTGTCGGTGGAACAGGTTTCTCTGGAAACACCATATATTTT. This chain links TRBV28 with TRBJ1-3, with D perhaps matching TRBD1 (5 bases). The V end lost 5 bases, the J end lost 0 bases, and 17 bases lay between the germline ends. This CDR3 has 17 residues. CDR1 MDHEN and CDR2 SYDVKM come from the germline V gene. The full variable domain, its missing parts supplied by reference TRBV28 and TRBJ1-3, is DVKVTQSSRYLVKRTGEKVFLECVQDMDHENMFWYRQDPGLGLRLIYFSYDVKMKEKGDIPEGYSVSREKKERFSLILESASTNQTSMYLCASSVGGTGFSGNTIYFGEGSWLTVV.

This clone was detected many times. The chain links TRBV5-6 to TRBJ2-5; possible D gene TRBD2, 5 bases. V was trimmed by 0 bases and J by 5 bases, leaving 20 bases between them. In germline, CDR1 is SGHDT, CDR2 YYEEEE. This CDR3 spans 17 amino acids. CDR3 region: CASSLAKNERGLETQYF. The DNA of the CDR3 is TGTGCCAGCAGCTTGGCCAAGAATGAGCGCGGGTTGGAGACCCAGTACTTC.

The rearrangement uses TRBV18 and TRBJ2-3, with a possible D match to TRBD2 (6 bases). The CDR3 runs to 14 residues. Trimming removed 3 bases at V and 7 bases at J, with 14 bases between. Germline V CDR1 and CDR2: KGHSH, LQKENI. The CDR3 region has the DNA TGTGCCAGCTCACCTCAAGAGGCGGGAAATACGCAGTATTTT. The encoded protein is CASSPQEAGNTQYF.

This clone came up a few times. The chain couples TRBV2 to TRBJ2-4; TRBD2 is a possible D gene (5 bases). Germline V gives CDR1 SNHLY, CDR2 FYNNEI. CDR3 size: 16 residues. V lost 4 bases, J lost 0 bases, and 13 bases lay in between. The CDR3 sequence is CASSGLEGVAKNIQYF. CDR3 in DNA: TGTGCCAGCAGTGGACTCGAGGGCGTAGCCAAAAACATTCAGTACTTC.

The CDR3 protein is CSALPLYEQYF. For the CDR3, the DNA is TGCAGTGCTTTACCGCTCTACGAGCAGTACTTC. The rearrangement joins TRBV20-1 to TRBJ2-5; D unclear. The J call may be in error: the DNA end matches TRBJ2-7 better. Germline loops: CDR1 DFQATT, CDR2 SNEGSKA (reference sequence). The CDR3 covers 11 residues.

This clone was counted ten times or more. V usage is TRBV10-3 and J usage is TRBJ2-5; 7 bases are a match to TRBD1. After removal of 4 bases from V and 4 bases from J, the junction contained 6 bases not matched to a gene. Germline CDR1 is ENHRY and CDR2 is SYGVKD. The CDR3 contains 14 residues. The CDR3: CAISATGQGETQYF. CDR3 DNA: TGTGCCATCAGTGCGACAGGGCAAGGAGAGACCCAGTACTTC.